The rows below give T cell receptor beta chains drawn from one sample of a study of blood T cell repertoires in COVID-19. The assay was immunoSEQ multiplex PCR, and TCRdb's table has in-frame clones only and misses some. The sample carries 200,000 to 300,000 clones, approximately 86% recorded once. The sample consisted of peripheral blood. These TCRs come from a woman in her sixties or seventies with active or convalescent COVID-19. Both conserved end residues are part of each CDR3. A D gene is named only where the DNA matches it firmly. Clone size is shown for a subset of rows, as once, few, many or a class of expanded clone.

v_call	clone_size	j_call	d_call	cdr3_aa	cdr3_nt
TRBV7-9	.	TRBJ2-5	.	CASSLAINGETQYF	TGTGCCAGCAGCTTAGCGATCAACGGGGAGACCCAGTACTTC
TRBV7-2	.	TRBJ2-7	TRBD1	CASSPSTGGGYEQYF	TGTGCCAGCAGCCCCTCGACAGGGGGCGGATACGAGCAGTACTTC
TRBV4-1	.	TRBJ1-6	TRBD1	CASSQEGTGYSPLHF	TGCGCCAGCAGCCAAGAAGGGACAGGTTATTCACCCCTCCACTTT
TRBV7-9	.	TRBJ2-3	TRBD1	CASSTGQERDTQYF	TGTGCCAGCAGCACCGGACAGGAGCGAGATACGCAGTATTTT
TRBV29-1	.	TRBJ1-2	.	CSVAGLDGYTF	TGCAGCGTTGCCGGGTTGGATGGCTACACCTTC
TRBV7-2	once	TRBJ1-5	TRBD1	CASSLGDRGNQPQHF	TGTGCCAGCAGCTTGGGGGACAGGGGAAATCAGCCCCAGCATTTT
TRBV28	.	TRBJ2-5	.	CASSRYETQYF	TGTGCCAGCAGTCGCTACGAGACCCAGTACTTC
TRBV28	.	TRBJ2-5	TRBD1	CASSPPGQGKETQYF	TGTGCCAGCAGCCCGCCGGGACAGGGGAAAGAGACCCAGTACTTC
TRBV5-6	.	TRBJ2-1	.	CASTRGYNEQFF	TGTGCCAGCACCCGGGGGTACAATGAGCAGTTCTTC
TRBV6-1	.	TRBJ2-7	TRBD2	CASSARTSGRALDEQYF	TGTGCCAGCAGTGCGAGGACTAGCGGGAGGGCCTTAGACGAGCAGTACTTC
TRBV7-9	.	TRBJ1-2	.	CASSLAATHGYTF	TGTGCCAGCAGCTTAGCAGCTACCCATGGCTACACCTTC
TRBV6-5	.	TRBJ1-1	.	CASRHEGRDTEAFF	TGTGCCAGCAGACACGAAGGGAGGGACACTGAAGCTTTCTTT
TRBV7-2	.	TRBJ1-1	.	CASSLVGQSNTEAFF	TGTGCCAGCAGCTTAGTTGGACAGTCGAACACTGAAGCTTTCTTT
TRBV11-2	.	TRBJ2-6	.	CASSLAWGQANVLTF	TGTGCCAGCAGCTTAGCCTGGGGGCAAGCCAACGTCCTGACTTTC
TRBV10-3	.	TRBJ1-2	.	CAISESRADGYTF	TGTGCCATCAGTGAATCCAGGGCGGATGGCTACACCTTC
TRBV21-1	.	TRBJ1-1	.	CASSKKGNGTGTNTEAFF	TGTGCCAGCAGCAAAAAGGGAAATGGGACAGGGACGAACACTGAAGCTTTCTTT
TRBV19	.	TRBJ2-1	TRBD1	CASSPRQGSGEQFF	TGTGCCAGTAGTCCCCGACAGGGGAGTGGTGAGCAGTTCTTC
TRBV6-5	.	TRBJ1-2	.	CASSAQGGRGYTF	TGTGCCAGCAGCGCACAGGGCGGTCGAGGCTACACCTTC
TRBV6-5	.	TRBJ2-7	TRBD1	CASRTGAYEQYF	TGTGCCAGCAGGACAGGGGCCTACGAGCAGTACTTC
TRBV5-4	few	TRBJ1-2	.	CASSSQGGEIDGYTF	TGTGCCAGCAGCTCACAGGGAGGGGAGATTGATGGCTACACCTTC
TRBV19	.	TRBJ2-2	TRBD2	CASSIVGGYADTGELFF	TGTGCCAGTAGTATAGTCGGGGGGTATGCTGACACCGGGGAGCTGTTTTTT
TRBV5-6	.	TRBJ2-1	.	CASSLDHLAEQFF	TGTGCCAGCAGCTTGGATCATCTAGCCGAGCAGTTCTTC
TRBV23-1	.	TRBJ2-1	TRBD1	CASSQRRQGARDEQFF	TGCGCCAGCAGTCAACGTAGACAGGGGGCGCGGGATGAGCAGTTCTTC
TRBV11-2	.	TRBJ1-2	TRBD1	CASSSRTGLWGYGYTF	TGTGCCAGCAGCTCGAGGACAGGGCTATGGGGCTATGGCTACACCTTC
TRBV7-3	once	TRBJ2-5	.	CASSSPGETQYF	TGTGCCAGCAGCTCCCCGGGAGAGACCCAGTACTTC
TRBV5-1	few	TRBJ2-5	.	CASSTAGSQETQYF	TGCGCCAGCAGTACTGCGGGGAGCCAAGAGACCCAGTACTTC
TRBV7-9	.	TRBJ2-7	TRBD1	CASSLTGTGDEQYF	TGTGCCAGCAGCTTAACTGGGACAGGGGACGAGCAGTACTTC
TRBV21-1	.	TRBJ2-3	.	CASSKGETGGTDTQYF	TGTGCCAGCAGCAAAGGGGAGACAGGGGGCACAGATACGCAGTATTTT
TRBV29-1	.	TRBJ1-1	.	CSVMTTNTEAFF	TGCAGCGTTATGACTACGAACACTGAAGCTTTCTTT
TRBV10-3	.	TRBJ2-5	.	CAISENAGAQETQYF	TGTGCCATCAGTGAGAATGCGGGGGCCCAAGAGACCCAGTACTTC
TRBV11-2	.	TRBJ1-3	.	CASSLGGPGNTIYF	TGTGCCAGCAGCTTGGGGGGGCCTGGAAACACCATATATTTT
TRBV7-3	.	TRBJ2-1	.	CASSLTPAPYNEQFF	TGTGCCAGCAGCTTGACACCTGCCCCTTACAATGAGCAGTTCTTC
TRBV6-5	.	TRBJ1-1	TRBD1	CASSRTGGQEAFF	TGTGCCAGCAGTCGGACAGGGGGCCAGGAAGCTTTCTTT
TRBV4-1	.	TRBJ2-2	.	CASSRQDVTGELFF	TGCGCCAGCAGCCGACAGGACGTAACCGGGGAGCTGTTTTTT
TRBV5-5	once	TRBJ1-4	TRBD1	CASSLQGAVDEKLFF	TGTGCCAGCAGCTTACAGGGGGCAGTAGATGAAAAACTGTTTTTT
TRBV13	.	TRBJ1-1	TRBD1	CASSLPDRASPEAFF	TGTGCCAGCAGCTTACCGGACAGGGCAAGTCCTGAAGCTTTCTTT
TRBV5-1	.	TRBJ1-4	.	CASSLSLGRTNEKLFF	TGCGCCAGCAGCTTGTCACTAGGGAGAACTAATGAAAAACTGTTTTTT
TRBV5-1	.	TRBJ1-1	.	CASSLAMSALNTEAFF	TGCGCCAGCAGCTTGGCGATGAGCGCGCTGAACACTGAAGCTTTCTTT
TRBV5-1	.	TRBJ2-1	TRBD2	CASSPGAGDEQFF	TGCGCCAGCAGCCCGGGAGCGGGAGATGAGCAGTTCTTC
TRBV28	.	TRBJ1-1	TRBD1	CASSLTGGSEAFF	TGTGCCAGCAGTTTAACAGGGGGTAGTGAAGCTTTCTTT
TRBV10-3	.	TRBJ2-2	TRBD2	CAISHAAIISSGGWAGELFF	TGTGCCATCAGCCACGCTGCTATAATCTCTAGCGGGGGTTGGGCCGGGGAGCTGTTTTTT
TRBV10-1	.	TRBJ2-1	TRBD1	CASSDSGTGNNEQFF	TGCGCCAGCAGTGATTCCGGGACAGGTAACAATGAGCAGTTCTTC
TRBV24-1	.	TRBJ1-2	.	CATSDRTPNEGYTF	TGTGCCACCAGTGATCGTACGCCTAACGAAGGCTACACCTTC
TRBV30	.	TRBJ2-1	TRBD2	CAWKPAGAGQFF	TGTGCCTGGAAACCGGCGGGAGCGGGGCAGTTCTTC
TRBV7-6	.	TRBJ1-1	TRBD1	CASSSGQLNTEAFF	TGTGCCAGCAGCTCGGGACAGCTGAACACTGAAGCTTTCTTT
TRBV4-2	.	TRBJ2-3	TRBD2	CASSPSLAGVSTDTQYF	TGTGCCAGCAGTCCTAGTCTAGCGGGGGTTAGCACAGATACGCAGTATTTT
TRBV19	.	TRBJ2-5	TRBD1	CASSIGRDREETQYF	TGTGCCAGTAGTATAGGCCGGGACAGGGAAGAGACCCAGTACTTC
TRBV30	.	TRBJ1-2	.	CAWSVDRYGYTF	TGTGCCTGGAGTGTCGACAGGTATGGCTACACCTTC
TRBV4-1	.	TRBJ2-7	TRBD1	CASSPLHTSQGARSEQYF	TGCGCCAGCAGCCCACTACATACAAGTCAGGGGGCGCGGAGCGAGCAGTACTTC
TRBV19	.	TRBJ1-4	.	CASRQERYEKLFF	TGTGCCAGTCGACAGGAGCGCTATGAAAAACTGTTTTTT
TRBV13	.	TRBJ1-1	.	CASSLDREVMNTEAFF	TGTGCCAGCAGCTTAGACAGGGAAGTTATGAACACTGAAGCTTTCTTT
TRBV19	.	TRBJ1-2	.	CASRPQATNYGYTF	TGTGCCAGTAGGCCACAGGCAACTAACTATGGCTACACCTTC
TRBV24-1	once	TRBJ2-5	.	CATSDPDQGFQETQYF	TGTGCCACCAGTGATCCCGATCAGGGGTTTCAAGAGACCCAGTACTTC